This TCR beta chain was retrieved from a study of early T cells in non-severe SARS-CoV-2 infection (dated by TCRdb to the early 2020s). Turning to the overall study: Because TCR sequencing was done on bulk RNA from unsorted whole blood, the alpha and beta chains could not be paired.

Overall study outcomes, separate from this receptor: VDJdb matching was skewed toward anti-spike CD8 responses, so virus-specific expansions were likely underestimated and private and CD4 specificities were missed.

The library was built by means of 5' RACE. Data came from a NextSeq 500. In the TCR library protocol, unique molecular identifiers were attached to individual cDNA molecules to correct for PCR bias and sequencing error. Both TCR alpha and beta chains were sequenced, and tight co-correlation was observed between alpha and beta sequence abundances in each sample. On the authors' methods: V gene, J gene and CDR3 annotation of TCR sequences was performed with Decombinator V4. Expanded TCRs were defined as changing significantly between any two time points under a Poisson model with p below 0.0001. TCR abundances were normalised to the total number of TCRs sequenced per sample and were expressed as counts per million. MAIT TCRs were defined by TRAV1-2 paired with TRAJ12, TRAJ20 or TRAJ33, and iNKT TCRs by TRAV10 paired with TRAJ18. VDJdb, accessed 1 November 2021, was searched for CMV, EBV and SARS-CoV-2 annotated TCRs, with TCRs annotated for multiple antigens excluded. In-frame beta chains were kept once TCRdb had trimmed the public reads at Q25 with fastp and called clones with MiXCR. Entries that share a CDR3 protein sequence are merged under the most common genes and DNA. TCRdb's processing, not the authors' own work, is the source of the V and J calls. The sample table records more than 85,000 distinct CDR3 sequences; roughly 17% of these occur just once. The ten most abundant clones make up 4.5% to 6.5% of the sample.

Set within a cohort of healthcare workers in London, UK, this nested case-control study involved weekly PCR testing of nasopharyngeal swabs along with blood sampling. Healthcare workers were recruited between 23 and 31 March 2020, during the week of the UK lockdown, and were followed weekly for up to roughly 15 weeks. The CDR3 starts with the cysteine, ends with the phenylalanine, and has 13 residues. Only the CDR3 part of the read is kept: 39 bases, read in frame from the first base. V is clipped by 8 bases and J by 0 bases, and the sequence between their germline boundaries is 10 bases long. Comments on this clonotype: The specificity of this receptor is unknown. It has no much larger one-base neighbor in the sample; base qualities were not kept.

The rearranged segments are TRBV12-3 or TRBV12-4 and TRBJ1-1; TRBD1 is a weak D gene call, 6 bases matching. The input for sequencing was whole blood, taken at baseline. The sequence was obtained from an adult who was a healthcare worker with PCR-confirmed SARS-CoV-2 infection or an uninfected control (not recorded which). The nucleotides are TGTGCCAGCGCCGGACAGATGAACACTGAAGCTTTCTTT. Translated, this gives CASAGQMNTEAFF.